These 16 T cell receptor beta chains originate from one sample sequenced in a study of low-dose radiotherapy and immunotherapy resistance in tumors. Time point denoted: before trial treatment. Priming of first-strand cDNA relied on TRAV- and TRBV-specific primers (covering alpha and beta chains). A constant-region primer paired with the V-primer adapter amplified TCRs over approximately 19 PCR cycles. TCRdb recomputed calls from the reads with MiXCR, one row per CDR3 protein. In the table there are about 39,000 distinct CDR3 sequences, around a third of which are singletons. Sample: PBMCs, taken before treatment. Receptors originate from a male donor with gallbladder cancer.

This clonotype came up many times. The V call is TRBV30, the J call TRBJ2-5; 8 bases align to TRBD2. Germline lookup yields CDR1 GTSNPN and CDR2 SVGIG (reference sequence). Trimming cost V 2 bases and J 2 bases; bases outside gene matches: 7. The CDR3 is 15 residues long. The CDR3 DNA is TGTGCCTGGAGTACCGGGACTAGGGCACAAGAGACCCAGTACTTC. The encoded protein is CAWSTGTRAQETQYF.

This clonotype showed up just a few times. The chain couples TRBV5-1 to TRBJ2-3; D gene ambiguous. Germline CDR1 SGHRS, CDR2 YFSETQ. V lost 0 bases and J 0 bases, leaving 5 bases between the germline ends. The CDR3 extends over 14 amino acids. CDR3 DNA: TGCGCCAGCAGCTTGGCCGGTAGCACAGATACGCAGTATTTT. Translated: CASSLAGSTDTQYF.

This clonotype showed up many times. CDR3 sequence (DNA): TGTGCCAGCGGGCTTACCGGGATGGCGGGGGAGACCCAGTACTTC. It is translated as CASGLTGMAGETQYF. The chain links TRBV6-2 or TRBV6-3 to TRBJ2-5; tentative D call: TRBD2 (6 bases). Germline CDR1 is MNHEY and CDR2 is SVGEGT. Trimming stripped 8 bases from V and 5 bases from J, with 21 bases between. There are 15 residues in the CDR3.

Ten or more counts support this clonotype. The rearrangement uses TRBV14 and TRBJ2-3; a possible D gene is TRBD2 (6 bases). The germline V gene has CDR1 SGHDN and CDR2 FVKESK. Trimming cost V 4 bases and J 2 bases, with 16 bases left between them. The CDR3 length is 16 residues. CDR3 coding DNA: TGTGCCAGCAGCCGGTCTGGTGGACTACTCACAGATACGCAGTATTTT. Amino acids: CASSRSGGLLTDTQYF.

This clonotype was seen many times. This chain links TRBV20-1 with TRBJ2-1; 10 bases fit TRBD2. V lost 7 bases, J lost 1 base, and 10 bases stayed unmatched. The CDR3 contains 16 residues. Germline V lookup: CDR1 DFQATT, CDR2 SNEGSKA (reference sequence). The CDR3 spells CSEASGGASSYNEQFF. CDR3 in DNA: TGCAGTGAGGCGAGCGGGGGGGCTTCATCCTACAATGAGCAGTTCTTC.

The sample holds many counts of this clonotype. This chain connects TRBV7-2 to TRBJ2-2; no reliable D call. The CDR3 runs 13 residues. Germline V gene data show CDR1 as SGHTA and CDR2 as FQGNSA. V lost 5 bases to trimming and J lost 7 bases, with 11 bases between them. The CDR3 here is CASSPTRVGELFF. CDR3 nucleotides: TGTGCCAGCAGCCCCACCCGTGTCGGGGAGCTGTTTTTT.

This sequence joins TRBV20-1 and TRBJ2-3, with TRBD2 identical over 9 bases. The junction had 9 bases not matched to a gene; V was cut back by 0 bases and J by 5 bases. There are 16 residues in the CDR3. In germline, CDR1 is DFQATT, CDR2 SNEGSKA (reference sequence). CDR3 in DNA: TGCAGTGCTAGAGATCCGGGCGGGGGGGATTTAGATACGCAGTATTTT. It encodes CSARDPGGGDLDTQYF.

At least ten counts were recorded for this clonotype. This chain joins TRBV15 and TRBJ2-7, with D possibly being TRBD1 (5 bases). V shed 0 bases and J shed 0 bases, with 15 bases lying between them. The CDR3 contains 17 residues. CDR1 LNHNV and CDR2 YYDKDF come from the germline V gene (reference sequence). Here the CDR3 reads CATSRDGIGASSYEQYF. The CDR3 DNA reads as TGTGCCACCAGCAGAGATGGGATAGGGGCAAGCTCCTACGAGCAGTACTTC.

Ten or more counts support this clonotype. The chain has TRBV10-3 and TRBJ2-4; no clear D. V lost 3 bases, J lost 0 bases, and 12 bases lay in between. Looked up from germline, CDR1 is ENHRY and CDR2 is SYGVKD. This CDR3 comprises 16 residues. CDR3 in amino acids: CAISDKGTGAKNIQYF. DNA for the CDR3: TGTGCCATCAGTGATAAGGGAACGGGAGCCAAAAACATTCAGTACTTC.

The sample holds many counts of this clonotype. The chain carries TRBV20-1 and TRBJ1-5; D is perhaps TRBD1 (5 bases). Germline loops: CDR1 DFQATT, CDR2 SNEGSKA (reference sequence). The CDR3 is 15 amino acids. For the CDR3, the DNA is TGCAGGAGAGGGACTCCCAAAAGGAGCAATCAGCCCCAGCATTTT. It specifies CRRGTPKRSNQPQHF.

Worth noting for this clonotype: A read error is the likely source, as a far larger clone sits one nucleotide away. The CDR3, as DNA: TGTGCCAGCAGCTTGGAAGAGGGGCTCGGCGAGCAGTTCTTC. This gives the protein CASSLEEGLGEQFF. V and J are TRBV5-4 and TRBJ2-1; D is perhaps TRBD1 or TRBD2 (5 bases each). The V gene lost 0 bases and the J gene lost 10 bases, with 14 bases spanning the gap. Germline assignment: CDR1 SGHNT and CDR2 YYREEE (reference sequence). The CDR3 is 14 amino acids.

Details on this clonotype: A far larger clone lies a single base away; this is likely a read error. Likely a read error: the CDR3 ends without its conserved phenylalanine or tryptophan. This chain connects TRBV6-1 to TRBJ2-1; perhaps TRBD2 as D (5 bases). The CDR3 loop spans 11 amino acids. From germline, CDR1 is MNHNS and CDR2 SASEGT. The V end lost 4 bases, the J end lost 9 bases, and 7 bases lay between the germline ends. CDR3 protein: CASSGGFEQFL. The CDR3 DNA reads TGTGCCAGCAGTGGAGGGTTTGAGCAGTTCTTG.

This clonotype has only a few counts. J is TRBJ1-1 and V is TRBV27, with D possibly TRBD1 on 5 matching bases. Deletions cut 5 bases from V and 4 bases from J, with 11 bases between. Germline lookup yields CDR1 MNHEY and CDR2 SMNVEV (reference sequence). The CDR3 runs to 13 residues. For the CDR3, the DNA is TGTGCCAGCAGTCAAGGGGTCGGCACTGAAGCTTTCTTT. It is translated as CASSQGVGTEAFF.

The chain recombines TRBV4-1 with TRBJ1-1, with D unclear. V lost 7 bases, J lost 0 bases, and 15 bases lay in between. The length of the CDR3 is 15 residues. Germline-derived CDR1 and CDR2 are MGHRA and YSYEKL. In DNA form, the CDR3 reads TGCGCCAGCATCCCGCAGGTGAACATGAACACTGAAGCTTTCTTT. Protein product: CASIPQVNMNTEAFF.

This clonotype showed up many times. The gene calls are TRBV27 and TRBJ1-1, with TRBD1 as a possible D gene (5 bases). The V gene's germline CDR1 is MNHEY and CDR2 SMNVEV (reference sequence). V lost 3 bases to trimming and J lost 4 bases, with 9 bases between them. This CDR3 is built from 13 residues. The CDR3 sequence is CASSLMGGTEAFF. CDR3 in DNA: TGTGCCAGCAGTTTGATGGGGGGCACTGAAGCTTTCTTT.

This clonotype occurred many times. The chain joins TRBV2 to TRBJ1-2; D is unclear. Germline V lookup: CDR1 SNHLY, CDR2 FYNNEI. The ends were cut back, 3 bases at V and 0 bases at J, with 5 bases in the middle. The CDR3 length is 13 residues. DNA of the CDR3: TGTGCCAGCAGTGACAGCTCTAACTATGGCTACACCTTC. Protein product: CASSDSSNYGYTF.